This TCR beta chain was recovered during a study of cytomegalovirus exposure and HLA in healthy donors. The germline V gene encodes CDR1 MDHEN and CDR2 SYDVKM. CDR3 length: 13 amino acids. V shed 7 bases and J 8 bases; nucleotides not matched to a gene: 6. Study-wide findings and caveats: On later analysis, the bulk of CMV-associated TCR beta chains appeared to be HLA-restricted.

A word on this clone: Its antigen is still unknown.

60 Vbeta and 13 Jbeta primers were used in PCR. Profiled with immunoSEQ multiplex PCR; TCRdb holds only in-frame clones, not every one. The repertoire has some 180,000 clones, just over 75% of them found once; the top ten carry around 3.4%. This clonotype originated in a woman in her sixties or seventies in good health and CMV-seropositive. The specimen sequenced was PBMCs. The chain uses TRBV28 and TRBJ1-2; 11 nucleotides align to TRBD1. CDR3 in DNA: TGTGCCAGCATTGAGGGGACAGGGGGGGGCTACACCTTC. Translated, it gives CASIEGTGGGYTF.